This T cell receptor (beta chain) was retrieved from a study of GPR56 and killer-like receptors on CD4 memory cells (dated by TCRdb to the late 2010s). For context, the study as a whole: It was proposed in the study that human CD4+ memory T-cell differentiation and cytokine production potential are marked by progressive acquisition of KLRB1, KLRG1, GPR56 and then KLRF1. Healthy blood donors in the study were described as age-matched to the liver disease patients, whose median age was around 70 years.

The instrument given in TCRdb is Illumina HiSeq 2500. For construction of sequencing libraries, the recombined TCRbeta locus was amplified according to a previously published PCR protocol. The study's own analysis went as follows. Any read whose average quality score fell below 30 was discarded, and IMSEQ was used to process the reads that remained. Each clonotype was defined by the combination of Vbeta gene, Jbeta gene and CDR3 amino acid sequence. To quantify how much the repertoires of different populations overlapped, the Morisita-Horn index was computed on the top 100 expanded clones. Renyi diversity profiles calculated on the top 100 expanded clones were used to evaluate clonal diversity. TCRdb reprocessed the reads and assigns one entry to each CDR3 protein sequence, leaving out DNA. In this record, the V and J calls reflect TCRdb's handling and not the investigators' own analysis. The sample table on file contains 2,600 or so distinct CDR3 sequences. The top ten clones comprise approximately 4% of the sample.

Taken from cysteine to phenylalanine, the CDR3 has 17 residues. DNA is not on record. In the germline V gene, CDR1 corresponds to MNHEY and CDR2 to SVGEGT. Frequency classes this clonotype as large (0.1 to 1%); no count is given. No cognate antigen has been identified for it. Broader findings and caveats from the paper: TCR repertoires overlapped especially between the late populations 4 and 5, and partly population 3. Rather than full repertoires, the diversity and similarity analyses used only the 100 most expanded clones in each population. The clones that dominated late populations 4 and 5 were also present in early populations 1 and 2, and the authors interpreted this finding as evidence for linear differentiation. Clonal frequency started low in the marker-negative population and rose progressively along the proposed pathway, while TCRbeta diversity decreased accordingly.

Five KLR/GPR56-defined CD4+ populations were enriched by fluorescence-activated cell sorting before TCRbeta sequencing. To test a linear memory differentiation pathway, TCRbeta repertoires were sequenced from five CD4+ T-cell subsets defined by expression of KLRB1, KLRG1, GPR56 and KLRF1. TCR-sequenced cells came from peripheral blood of healthy control individuals, reported as five donors in the TCRbeta analysis figure. The researchers collected heparinized peripheral blood and processed every sample within one hour of retrieval. To isolate peripheral blood mononuclear cells, blood was diluted 1:2 in PBS and put through Biocoll density gradient centrifugation at room temperature. CD4+ T cells were enriched from freshly isolated PBMCs by magnetic sorting with anti-CD4 MicroBeads before flow sorting. A BD FACSAria II was used to sort CD4+ T cells enriched from PBMCs of healthy donors according to marker expression. Surface staining used anti-KLRB1 clone 191B8, anti-KLRF1 clone 4A4.D10 and anti-KLRG1 clone REA261 antibodies from Miltenyi Biotec.

Material for sequencing was memory CD4+ T cells from blood. This TCR came from a human donor in good health. The V gene is TRBV6-2 or TRBV6-3 and the J gene is TRBJ2-2; TCRdb returns TRBD2, unconfirmable since there is no DNA. This receptor carries the CDR3 CATRLAGTVPRGGELFF.